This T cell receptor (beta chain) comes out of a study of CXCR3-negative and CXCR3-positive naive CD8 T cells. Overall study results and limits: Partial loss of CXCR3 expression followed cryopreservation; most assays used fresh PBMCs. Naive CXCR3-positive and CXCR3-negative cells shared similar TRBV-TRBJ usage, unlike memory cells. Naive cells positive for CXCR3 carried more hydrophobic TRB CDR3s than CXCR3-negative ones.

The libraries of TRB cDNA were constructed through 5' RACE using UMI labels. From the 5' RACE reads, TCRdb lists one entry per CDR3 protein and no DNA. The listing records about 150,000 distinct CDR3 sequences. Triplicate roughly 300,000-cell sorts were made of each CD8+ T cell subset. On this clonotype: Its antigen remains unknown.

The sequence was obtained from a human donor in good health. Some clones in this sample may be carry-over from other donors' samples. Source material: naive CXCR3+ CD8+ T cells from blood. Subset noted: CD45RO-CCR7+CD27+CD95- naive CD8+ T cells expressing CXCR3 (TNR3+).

The CDR3 sequence is CASSSGQGNNSPLHF. V is TRBV7-9 and J is TRBJ1-6; TCRdb selects TRBD1, and the lack of DNA leaves this call unchecked. CDR3 length equals 15 residues. CDR1 and CDR2 from the germline V gene are SEHNR and FQNEAQ (reference sequence).